The 13 T cell receptor beta chains listed next were all sequenced from one sample in a study of Graves' ophthalmopathy and Graves' hyperthyroidism. TCR beta CDR3 amplification used RNA transcripts. HTBI primers were employed in first-round RT-PCR, then a second-round multiplex PCR followed. TCRdb ran MiXCR on the multiplex PCR reads and lists one entry per CDR3 protein. The data show about 390,000 distinct CDR3 sequences, about 18% seen once. Sequenced input: peripheral blood. The receptors were gathered from an adult woman with stable Graves' hyperthyroidism.

In its sample, this clonotype was seen many times. The rearrangement uses TRBV7-9 and TRBJ2-7, with 9 bases that match TRBD2. This CDR3 is 14 amino acids long. Trimming removed 4 bases from V and 3 bases from J; junction bases left unmatched: 4. Per germline, CDR1 SEHNR and CDR2 FQNEAQ (reference sequence). Written as DNA, the CDR3 is TGTGCCAGCAGCTATGTAGCGGGAGACTACGAGCAGTACTTC. Translating gives CASSYVAGDYEQYF.

J is TRBJ2-5 and V is TRBV6-2 or TRBV6-3, with TRBD2 matching over 11 bases. J gave up 2 bases and V 0 bases, and 8 bases lay outside the gene matches. CDR1 is MNHEY and CDR2 is SVGEGT in the germline V gene. The CDR3 is 18 residues long. The CDR3 nucleotides are TGTGCCAGCAGTTACTCGCAGACTAGCGGGGCGATACAAGAGACCCAGTACTTC. This sequence encodes CASSYSQTSGAIQETQYF.

This clonotype was seen repeatedly, ten times or more. V usage is TRBV20-1 and J usage is TRBJ2-5; 12 nucleotides agree with TRBD2. The CDR3 extends over 14 amino acids. Trimming removed 6 bases from V and 5 bases from J; junction bases left unmatched: 7. CDR1 is DFQATT and CDR2 is SNEGSKA in the germline V gene (reference sequence). Here the CDR3 reads CSALLTSGSETQYF. The CDR3 DNA is TGCAGTGCCCTCCTGACTAGCGGGAGCGAGACCCAGTACTTC.

Many counts were recorded for this clonotype. J is TRBJ1-2 and V is TRBV7-8; D uncertain. The CDR3 runs 14 residues. V was cut by 2 bases and J by 8 bases, with 15 bases left in between. Looked up from germline, CDR1 is SGHVS and CDR2 is FQNEAQ. The CDR3 reads CASSLRRFSGGYTF. The DNA of the CDR3 is TGTGCCAGCAGCTTACGTCGGTTTTCTGGGGGCTACACCTTC. The entire variable domain, with the rest obtained from reference TRBV7-8 and TRBJ1-2, is as follows: GAGVSQSPRYKVAKRGQDVALRCDPISGHVSLFWYQQALGQGPEFLTYFQNEAQLDKSGLPSDRFFAERPEGSVSTLKIQRTQQEDSAVYLCASSLRRFSGGYTFGSGTRLTVV.

The table lists this clonotype with many counts. CDR3 sequence reads: CASSLRQTRTEAFF. For the CDR3, the DNA is TGTGCCAGCAGTCTCCGACAAACGCGAACTGAAGCTTTCTTT. The chain joins TRBV28 to TRBJ1-1; D gene unclear. The V end lost 5 bases, the J end lost 5 bases, and 15 bases lay between the germline ends. The CDR3 runs to 14 residues. Germline loops: CDR1 MDHEN, CDR2 SYDVKM.

This clonotype came up a few times. In DNA form, the CDR3 reads TGTGCCACCAGCCTATCAGACTTGAACACCGGGGAGCTGTTTTTT. Amino acids: CATSLSDLNTGELFF. The chain links TRBV15 to TRBJ2-2; D gene uncertain. The CDR3 sequence is 15 residues long. Germline V gene data show CDR1 as LNHNV and CDR2 as YYDKDF (reference sequence). V was clipped by 5 bases and J by 1 base, with 11 bases between them.

This clonotype was found many times. The V gene is TRBV20-1, the J gene TRBJ2-2, with D perhaps TRBD2 (5 bases). Trimming took 3 bases from V and 7 from J, leaving 15 bases between them. This CDR3 is 14 amino acids long. CDR1 is DFQATT, CDR2 SNEGSKA, per germline (reference sequence). The CDR3 is CSAREVFGSGELFF. The CDR3 bases are TGCAGTGCTAGGGAGGTGTTTGGGAGCGGGGAGCTGTTTTTT.

The table lists this clonotype with many counts. The rearrangement joins TRBV12-3 or TRBV12-4 to TRBJ1-2; tentatively, D is TRBD1 (5 bases). The CDR3 spans 15 residues. Trimming took 3 bases from V and 7 from J, leaving 18 bases between them. This chain's CDR3 is CASSLSGLLLRGYTF. Here the CDR3 DNA reads TGTGCCAGCAGTTTGTCGGGACTTTTACTCCGTGGCTACACCTTC.

In its sample, this clonotype was seen many times. The chain uses TRBV30 and TRBJ2-5; D may correspond to TRBD1 or TRBD2 (5 bases each). This CDR3 spans 14 amino acids. Germline V CDR1 and CDR2: GTSNPN, SVGIG (reference sequence). Deletions cut 3 bases from V and 6 bases from J, with 17 bases between. CDR3 bases: TGTGCCTGGAGCCGGGTCGGAAGGGGACAGACCCAGTACTTC. It translates to CAWSRVGRGQTQYF.

V and J are TRBV27 and TRBJ2-2, with 8 bases fitting TRBD1. The CDR3 runs 16 residues. The V gene end was trimmed by 2 bases and the J gene end by 2 bases; junction bases not matched to a gene: 4. Per germline, CDR1 MNHEY and CDR2 SMNVEV (reference sequence). The CDR3: CASSLGTGLNTGELFF. The CDR3 nucleotides are TGTGCCAGCAGTTTAGGGACAGGATTAAACACCGGGGAGCTGTTTTTT.

This clonotype was observed many times. The chain couples TRBV6-1 to TRBJ2-5, with D hard to call. Per germline, CDR1 MNHNS and CDR2 SASEGT. Trimming took off 6 bases at V and 1 base at J, with 9 bases between the two ends. The CDR3 has 13 residues. CDR3 nucleotide sequence: TGTGCCAGCAGGTGGCAGACCCAAGAGACCCAGTACTTC. It specifies CASRWQTQETQYF.

Many counts were recorded for this clonotype. The V call is TRBV28, the J call TRBJ1-5; 10 nucleotides match TRBD1. Germline CDR1 reads MDHEN; CDR2 reads SYDVKM. This CDR3 has 14 amino acids. Germline trimming cut 6 bases from V and 13 bases from J; bases unmatched to any gene: 12. CDR3 protein: CASSTGTGVPPQHF. The DNA for the CDR3 is TGTGCCAGCAGCACCGGGACAGGGGTTCCCCCTCAGCATTTT.

This clonotype showed up just a few times. The genes are TRBV2 and TRBJ2-7, with D perhaps matching TRBD1 or TRBD2 (5 bases each). CDR3 length equals 14 residues. The V and J ends lost 7 bases and 3 bases respectively, with 16 bases between them. Germline assignment: CDR1 SNHLY and CDR2 FYNNEI. CDR3 in amino acids: CASTSGTAGYEQYF. The CDR3 DNA reads TGTGCCAGCACGTCCGGGACCGCCGGCTACGAGCAGTACTTC.